These T cell receptor beta chains were read from a single sample in a study of cytomegalovirus exposure and HLA in healthy donors. Repertoires were generated with immunoSEQ multiplex PCR, while TCRdb's copy carries only in-frame clones and drops some. The profile covers approximately 90,000 clones, with roughly three quarters appearing a single time and 1.1% to 1.5% taken by the ten largest. Sequenced: PBMCs. Source of these receptors: a male donor in good health and CMV-seronegative. The CDR3 runs from the conserved cysteine through the conserved F or W. D genes are given only for firm matches. Where a row states a size, it is once, few, many or the class of an expanded clone; other rows omit it.

>-|TRBD1|TRBJ1-1|TRBV9
CASSRQGASGRNTEAFF
TGTGCCAGCAGTCGACAGGGGGCGTCTGGTCGGAACACCGAAGCTTTCTTT
>-|TRBD2|TRBJ2-5|TRBV7-2
CASSLIAGGRVETQYF
TGTGCCAGCAGCTTAATAGCGGGAGGGCGGGTGGAGACCCAGTACTTC
>-|-|TRBJ2-2|TRBV4-3
CASSQDQRGELFF
TGCGCCAGCAGCCAAGATCAGCGCGGGGAGCTGTTTTTT
>once|-|TRBJ2-7|TRBV4-3
CASSPRRAGAGYEQYF
TGCGCCAGCAGCCCCCGTCGCGCGGGGGCAGGGTACGAGCAGTACTTC
>few|TRBD1|TRBJ2-2|TRBV23-1
CASSQLRTGPHTGELFF
TGCGCCAGCAGTCAACTTAGGACAGGCCCGCACACCGGGGAGCTGTTTTTT
>-|-|TRBJ1-2|TRBV25-1
CASSEYRWGGGDYGYTF
TGTGCCAGCAGTGAATATAGGTGGGGAGGAGGCGACTATGGCTACACCTTC
>-|TRBD1|TRBJ1-5|TRBV5-5
CASTLDQGGQPQHF
TGTGCCAGCACCTTGGACCAGGGGGGTCAGCCCCAGCATTTT
>-|TRBD1|TRBJ1-3|TRBV5-8
CASPRDRGNTIYF
TGTGCCAGCCCCCGGGACAGAGGAAACACCATATATTTT
>-|-|TRBJ1-1|TRBV9
CASSAGRGGGEAFF
TGTGCCAGCAGCGCCGGACGGGGAGGCGGTGAAGCTTTCTTT
>once|TRBD1|TRBJ2-4|TRBV28
CASRGQGPNIQYF
TGTGCCAGCAGAGGACAGGGACCGAACATTCAGTACTTC
>-|TRBD1|TRBJ1-1|TRBV5-1
CASSSQGPGKGTEAFF
TGCGCCAGCAGCTCACAGGGGCCGGGTAAGGGGACTGAAGCTTTCTTT
>-|-|TRBJ2-7|TRBV6-1
CASSEAVWLTGSYEQYF
TGTGCCAGCAGTGAAGCAGTATGGCTGACAGGATCCTACGAGCAGTACTTC
>-|TRBD1|TRBJ2-7|TRBV9
CASSASGGGLYEQYF
TGTGCCAGCAGCGCCTCAGGGGGTGGCCTCTACGAGCAGTACTTC
>-|-|TRBJ1-1|TRBV28
CASSLGGGTEAFF
TGTGCCAGCAGTTTAGGGGGAGGGACTGAAGCTTTCTTT
>-|TRBD2|TRBJ2-1|TRBV7-9
CASTLGSGASYNEQFF
TGTGCCAGCACCCTGGGAAGCGGGGCCTCCTACAATGAGCAGTTCTTC
>-|-|TRBJ2-1|TRBV4-1
CASSQDGGKAGLFSYNEQFF
TGCGCCAGCAGCCAAGATGGGGGGAAGGCGGGCCTTTTCTCCTACAATGAGCAGTTCTTC
>-|TRBD1|TRBJ2-4|TRBV7-2
CASSLTGAITNIQYF
TGTGCCAGCAGCTTAACAGGGGCCATCACAAACATTCAGTACTTC
>-|-|TRBJ2-2|TRBV27
CASSPGLGGTGELFF
TGTGCCAGCAGCCCGGGCCTGGGGGGTACCGGGGAGCTGTTTTTT
>once|-|TRBJ2-5|TRBV28
CASSSDQETQYF
TGTGCCAGCAGTTCAGACCAAGAGACCCAGTACTTC
>-|TRBD2|TRBJ2-1|TRBV4-1
CASSLSGLGSYNEQFF
TGCGCCAGCAGCCTCTCGGGACTAGGTTCTTACAATGAGCAGTTCTTC
>few|TRBD1|TRBJ1-5|TRBV4-3
CASSQARQGNSNQPQHF
TGCGCCAGCAGCCAGGCCAGACAGGGTAATAGCAATCAGCCCCAGCATTTT
>once|-|TRBJ2-1|TRBV11-3
CASSPGGVDEQFF
TGTGCCAGCAGCCCAGGAGGGGTGGATGAGCAGTTCTTC
>-|-|TRBJ1-5|TRBV11-2
CASSLRSNQPQHF
TGTGCCAGCAGCTTACGTAGCAATCAGCCCCAGCATTTT
>-|-|TRBJ1-5|TRBV30
CAWSARGRGNQPQHF
TGTGCCTGGAGCGCCAGGGGACGGGGAAATCAGCCCCAGCATTTT
>few|TRBD2|TRBJ2-7|TRBV2
CASGGDYEQYF
TGTGCCAGTGGGGGGGACTACGAGCAGTACTTC
>-|TRBD1|TRBJ1-5|TRBV28
CASRDTGVSNQPQHF
TGTGCCAGCAGGGATACAGGGGTGAGCAATCAGCCCCAGCATTTT
>-|TRBD1|TRBJ1-1|TRBV11-2
CASSSIRGPTEAFF
TGTGCCAGCAGCTCAATCAGGGGGCCTACTGAAGCTTTCTTT
>-|TRBD2|TRBJ2-2|TRBV7-2
CASSYGGAATGELFF
TGTGCCAGCAGCTACGGGGGGGCCGCCACCGGGGAGCTGTTTTTT
>-|TRBD1|TRBJ1-1|TRBV6-1
CASSQQGHTEAFF
TGTGCCAGCAGTCAACAGGGGCACACTGAAGCTTTCTTT
>few|-|TRBJ2-3|TRBV6-4
CASSPGGTTDTQYF
TGTGCCAGCAGTCCCGGTGGGACAACCGATACGCAGTATTTT
>-|TRBD1|TRBJ2-5|TRBV28
CASKYDRGETQYF
TGTGCCAGCAAATATGACAGGGGGGAGACCCAGTACTTC
>few|-|TRBJ1-3|TRBV4-1
CASSQDRADSGNTIYF
TGCGCCAGCAGCCAAGATCGAGCGGACTCTGGAAACACCATATATTTT
>few|-|TRBJ1-1|TRBV19
CASSIGRRGGTEAFF
TGTGCCAGTAGTATCGGACGGAGGGGTGGCACTGAAGCTTTCTTT
>-|-|TRBJ1-2|TRBV9
CASSVEGETKQDGYTF
TGTGCCAGCAGCGTTGAAGGGGAAACCAAACAGGATGGCTACACCTTC
>-|-|TRBJ1-5|TRBV28
CASRSGGMGNQPQHF
TGTGCCAGCAGGTCGGGGGGCATGGGGAATCAGCCCCAGCATTTT
>-|-|TRBJ2-7|TRBV7-2
CASSATTGAAYEQYF
TGTGCCAGCAGCGCAACGACAGGCGCCGCCTACGAGCAGTACTTC
>-|-|TRBJ1-5|TRBV7-2
CASSLGQGNQPQHF
TGTGCCAGCAGCTTAGGGCAGGGTAATCAGCCCCAGCATTTT